This T cell receptor beta chain was sequenced in a study of blood T cell repertoires in COVID-19. Overall study: COVID-19 samples from acute and convalescent phases originated in the United States, Italy and Spain. T cells, B-cell-depleted T cells, or PBMCs supplied cDNA or gDNA.

V shed 3 bases and J 4 bases; nucleotides not matched to a gene: 8. This CDR3 contains 16 residues. Germline CDR1 reads SGHTA; CDR2 reads FQGNSA. In the original processing: Reference gene primer amplification in the assay estimated nucleated cell counts. This table comes from immunoSEQ multiplex PCR, and its TCRdb copy is limited to in-frame clones, with some not included. V and J calls plus clone size are reproduced from that table; the DNA served to infer D and trimming. The sample has about 100,000 clones, 84% seen once. The sample taken for sequencing was peripheral blood. The chain uses TRBV7-2 and TRBJ2-1, with 8 bases lining up with TRBD2. This receptor was obtained from a man in his 70s with active or convalescent COVID-19. CDR3 coding DNA: TGTGCCAGCAGCTTTAGTCCGGCGGGGGGTTACAATGAGCAGTTCTTC. As protein: CASSFSPAGGYNEQFF.